The 23 T cell receptor beta chains below all came from one sample that was sequenced in a study of T-cell reconstitution after alpha-beta-depleted transplantation in children. A TCRbeta library incorporating unique molecular identifiers was prepared. TCRdb independently ran MiXCR on the PCR reads; one entry per CDR3 protein. Of 45,000 to 55,000 distinct CDR3 sequences listed, about 9.3% were seen once; the top ten hold roughly 29%. The sample consisted of PBMCs, mostly from graft donor cells, taken 60 days after TCRalphabeta/CD19-depleted stem cell transplant. The receptors originated from a male patient under 10 years old who had a stem cell transplant for chronic granulomatous disease, so the T cells may come from the graft donor.

This clonotype was found a few times. The chain has TRBV27 and TRBJ2-7; D remains unclear. Trimming took off 4 bases at V and 2 bases at J, with 12 bases between the two ends. The CDR3 totals 14 residues. Per the germline V gene, CDR1 is MNHEY and CDR2 is SMNVEV (reference sequence). CDR3 DNA: TGTGCCAGCAGTTACGGAGCCCCCCCCTACGAGCAGTACTTC. Translation: CASSYGAPPYEQYF.

Many counts were recorded for this clonotype. This chain joins TRBV9 and TRBJ1-2; D might be TRBD1 (6 bases). The CDR3 has 14 residues. The V and J ends lost 3 bases and 2 bases respectively, with 11 bases between them. The germline V gene encodes CDR1 SGDLS and CDR2 YYNGEE. The CDR3 sequence is CASSEGGANYGYTF. CDR3 sequence (DNA): TGTGCCAGCAGCGAGGGGGGGGCAAACTATGGCTACACCTTC. The variable domain in full, with the rest retrieved from reference TRBV9 and TRBJ1-2, is DSGVTQTPKHLITATGQRVTLRCSPRSGDLSVYWYQQSLDQGLQFLIQYYNGEERAKGNILERFSAQQFPDLHSELNLSSLELGDSALYFCASSEGGANYGYTFGSGTRLTVV.

This clonotype came up many times. V usage is TRBV11-3 and J usage is TRBJ1-5; 7 bases are a match to TRBD1. Germline CDR1 reads SGHNT; CDR2 reads YENEEA. CDR3 size: 14 residues. After removal of 5 bases from V and 8 bases from J, the junction contained 9 bases not matched to a gene. The CDR3 spells CASSQDRSGEPQHF. The CDR3 bases are TGTGCCAGCAGCCAGGACAGGTCAGGGGAGCCCCAGCATTTT.

This clonotype was seen ten or more times. This chain links TRBV7-8 with TRBJ2-1; no reliable D call. The CDR3 runs to 15 residues. Germline loops: CDR1 SGHVS, CDR2 FQNEAQ. V lost 0 bases and J 6 bases, leaving 12 bases between the germline ends. CDR3 in amino acids: CASSLARVGVNEQFF. The CDR3 bases are TGTGCCAGCAGCTTAGCTCGGGTGGGTGTCAATGAGCAGTTCTTC.

This clonotype was picked up many times. The chain links TRBV3-1 to TRBJ1-5; perhaps TRBD1 as D (6 bases). Trimming stripped 9 bases from V and 4 bases from J, with 10 bases between. Germline CDR1 LGHDT, CDR2 YNNKEL (reference sequence). This CDR3 spans 12 amino acids. The CDR3 DNA reads TGTGCCAGTAGGCAGGGGAATCAGCCCCAGCATTTT. Amino acids: CASRQGNQPQHF.

At least ten counts were recorded for this clonotype. The CDR3, as DNA: TGCAGTGCTAGAGATCTCTTGGGGGAGCAGTTCTTC. Translated, it gives CSARDLLGEQFF. The J gene is TRBJ2-1, the V gene TRBV20-1; no reliable D call. There are 12 residues in the CDR3. Trimming removed 0 bases at V and 10 bases at J, with 10 bases between. From germline, CDR1 is DFQATT and CDR2 SNEGSKA (reference sequence).

This clonotype has ten or more counts. The CDR3 is CASSVERENQPQHF. In DNA, the CDR3 is TGTGCCAGCAGCGTAGAGCGGGAAAATCAGCCCCAGCATTTT. This sequence joins TRBV9 and TRBJ1-5, with D hard to call. CDR3 length: 14 residues. Trimming left V 0 bases short and J 4 bases short, with 8 bases between. Germline assignment: CDR1 SGDLS and CDR2 YYNGEE.

In the case of this clonotype: Just one base apart from a much larger clone, this may be a read error. V is TRBV3-1 and J is TRBJ2-1, with D unresolved. Trimming took 1 base from V and 6 from J, leaving 16 bases between them. Per the germline V gene, CDR1 is LGHDT and CDR2 is YNNKEL (reference sequence). The CDR3 covers 16 residues. Here the CDR3 DNA reads TGTGCCAGCAGCCAAGTTATGGTGGTCGCCTGCAATGAGCAGTTCTTC. It codes for CASSQVMVVACNEQFF.

The chain uses TRBV14 and TRBJ1-2, with D unresolved. V shed 2 bases and J shed 4 bases, with 14 bases lying between them. The CDR3 covers 15 residues. CDR1 and CDR2 (germline): SGHDN, FVKESK. CDR3 sequence: CASSQFWDGSYGYTF. The CDR3 region has the DNA TGTGCCAGCAGCCAATTTTGGGATGGCTCCTATGGCTACACCTTC.

This chain links TRBV7-9 with TRBJ2-7; 7 nucleotides line up with TRBD1. The CDR3 has 15 amino acids. Looked up from germline, CDR1 is SEHNR and CDR2 is FQNEAQ (reference sequence). The V segment lost 5 bases and the J segment 3 bases; nucleotides outside the gene matches: 10. The CDR3: CASSPESTGNYEQYF. The CDR3 DNA is TGTGCCAGCAGCCCAGAATCGACAGGGAACTACGAGCAGTACTTC.

This clonotype has more than one count but fewer than ten. This sequence joins TRBV11-2 and TRBJ2-3, with D possibly matching TRBD2 (5 bases). Germline loops: CDR1 SGHAT, CDR2 FQNNGV. V lost 1 base, J lost 3 bases, and 8 bases lay in between. The CDR3 contains 14 residues. The CDR3 region is CASSLGRGTDTQYF. The CDR3 DNA sequence: TGTGCCAGCAGCTTAGGACGCGGGACAGATACGCAGTATTTT.

This clonotype appeared many times. The chain recombines TRBV6-1 with TRBJ1-4; TRBD1 agrees at 9 bases. CDR1 is MNHNS, CDR2 SASEGT, per germline. The J segment lost 8 bases and the V segment lost 6 bases, leaving 13 bases of the junction unmatched. The CDR3 is made up of 16 amino acids. The CDR3 coding sequence is TGTGCCAGCAGGAAAAGGGGGGGACAGGGAGAGGAAAAACTGTTTTTT. Protein product: CASRKRGGQGEEKLFF.

This clonotype was seen ten or more times. This sequence joins TRBV21-1 and TRBJ2-1; the table names TRBD1, a call not compared with the DNA. TRBV21-1 is a listed pseudogene. This CDR3 contains 17 residues. The DNA for the CDR3 is TGTGCCAGCAGCAATTCCCACCCAGGGGGCCCTTACAATGAGCAGTTCTTC. This translates into CASSNSHPGGPYNEQFF.

This clonotype was seen repeatedly, ten times or more. The chain uses TRBV7-3 and TRBJ2-2; weak D call: TRBD2 (5 bases). V gave up 2 bases and J gave up 4 bases, with 11 bases separating them. The CDR3 has 15 residues. Germline V gene data show CDR1 as SGHTA and CDR2 as FQGTGA. Here the CDR3 DNA reads TGTGCCAGCAGCTTAGTGGGAGAGAGCACCGGGGAGCTGTTTTTT. It codes for CASSLVGESTGELFF.

This clonotype was picked up many times. The chain combines TRBV20-1 with TRBJ2-7; TRBD1 or TRBD2 may be the D gene (5 bases each). Germline V gene data show CDR1 as DFQATT and CDR2 as SNEGSKA (reference sequence). Deletions cut 1 base from V and 5 bases from J, with 9 bases between. The CDR3 is 12 residues long. The CDR3 reads CSARGEGHEQYF. CDR3 DNA sequence: TGCAGTGCTAGAGGTGAGGGGCACGAGCAGTACTTC.

At least ten counts were recorded for this clonotype. The chain employs TRBV15 and TRBJ2-1, with 7 bases lining up with TRBD2. The germline V gene encodes CDR1 LNHNV and CDR2 YYDKDF (reference sequence). The CDR3 contains 13 residues. Losses at the gene ends were 6 bases for V and 3 bases for J; bases not matched to a gene: 2. In DNA form, the CDR3 reads TGTGCCACCAGTCGGGACTACTACAATGAGCAGTTCTTC. Translation: CATSRDYYNEQFF.

CDR3 coding DNA: TGTGCCAGCAGCGGGACTAGCGGTACCTACAATGAGCAGTTCTTC. Encoded protein: CASSGTSGTYNEQFF. V gene TRBV13 combines with J gene TRBJ2-1; TRBD2 agrees at 11 bases. CDR3 length: 15 residues. Germline assignment: CDR1 PRHDT and CDR2 FYEKMQ (reference sequence). The J segment lost 2 bases and the V segment lost 5 bases, leaving 2 bases of the junction unmatched.

This clonotype was recorded at least ten times. The chain couples TRBV6-4 to TRBJ2-1, with D maybe TRBD1 (6 bases). Trimming pared 8 bases from V and 2 bases from J, leaving 31 bases between. The CDR3 has 20 amino acids. Germline CDR1 reads MRHNA; CDR2 reads SNTAGT. The CDR3 DNA reads TGTGCCAGCTTCCCCCGGGACAAGAGTCAACTCCTACCTACCTACAATGAGCAGTTCTTC. Encoded protein: CASFPRDKSQLLPTYNEQFF.

This clonotype was observed a few times. The V gene is TRBV9, the J gene TRBJ1-4, with unresolved D. The V end was cut by 6 bases, the J end by 10 bases, with 13 bases between. Germline CDR1 is SGDLS and CDR2 is YYNGEE. The CDR3 runs to 12 residues. CDR3 nucleotides: TGTGCCAGCACCCAGGACGGTCGAAAACTGTTTTTT. Translation: CASTQDGRKLFF.

This clonotype was detected ten times or more. This chain links TRBV20-1 with TRBJ1-5, with D perhaps matching TRBD1 (6 bases). The ends were cut back, 8 bases at V and 4 bases at J, with 12 bases in the middle. This CDR3 has 12 residues. CDR1 DFQATT and CDR2 SNEGSKA come from the germline V gene (reference sequence). The DNA for the CDR3 is TGCAGTAGAGGGCAGGGGAATCAGCCCCAGCATTTT. It encodes CSRGQGNQPQHF.

This clonotype was seen a handful of times. The rearrangement uses TRBV9 and TRBJ2-5; no clear D. Germline CDR1 and CDR2: SGDLS and YYNGEE. Between the trimmed V and J ends, which lost 1 base and 0 bases, there was a span of 1 base. The CDR3 runs to 12 residues. The CDR3 DNA sequence: TGTGCCAGCAGCGTAAACCAAGAGACCCAGTACTTC. The encoded protein is CASSVNQETQYF.

In this sample, this clonotype turned up a few times. The genes are TRBV12-3 or TRBV12-4 and TRBJ1-2, with D hard to call. The CDR3 covers 11 residues. The V and J ends lost 4 bases and 2 bases respectively, with 2 bases between them. The CDR3 loop reads CASSYNYGYTF. The CDR3 nucleotides are TGTGCCAGCAGTTACAACTATGGCTACACCTTC.

The gene calls are TRBV3-1 and TRBJ2-5; a possible D gene is TRBD1 (7 bases). V lost 4 bases to trimming and J lost 6 bases, with 21 bases between them. Germline V gene lookup returns CDR1 LGHDT and CDR2 YNNKEL (reference sequence). This CDR3 has 16 residues. Here the CDR3 DNA reads TGTGCCAGCAGCCCTCGGAGGGGCCACAGGGGTAAGACCCAGTACTTC. It translates to CASSPRRGHRGKTQYF.